Below, 7 T cell receptor beta chains from the same sample are listed, as sequenced in a study of PD-1 blockade in classical Hodgkin lymphoma. The protocol was immunoSEQ multiplex PCR, while the TCRdb copy is restricted to in-frame clones and leaves out a portion. Here the sample spans 40,000 to 55,000 clones, roughly 78% being singletons. Specified time point: cycle 4 day 1 (C4D1), after less than 7 weeks of nivolumab. Every patient relapsed after autologous stem cell transplantation, and brentuximab vedotin exposure varied. This material consisted of peripheral blood mononuclear cells (PBMCs), taken before the fourth cycle of nivolumab. The receptors stem from a human donor with classical Hodgkin lymphoma.

The V and J genes are TRBV2 and TRBJ2-2; D might be TRBD1 (6 bases). Germline V gene lookup returns CDR1 SNHLY and CDR2 FYNNEI. The CDR3 consists of 14 residues. V was cut by 6 bases and J by 5 bases, with 13 bases left in between. CDR3 in DNA: TGTGCCAGCAGATCCGGGACAATAACCGGGGAGCTGTTTTTT. Translated, it gives CASRSGTITGELFF.

The chain is built from TRBV4-1 and TRBJ2-1, with 11 nucleotides matching TRBD2. The CDR3 length is 18 residues. The J segment lost 1 base and the V segment lost 1 base, leaving 6 bases of the junction unmatched. Germline loops: CDR1 MGHRA, CDR2 YSYEKL. The CDR3: CASSQGLAGGPSYNEQFF. The DNA of the CDR3 is TGCGCCAGCAGCCAAGGCCTAGCGGGGGGTCCGTCCTACAATGAGCAGTTCTTC.

The chain recombines TRBV7-8 with TRBJ2-2; TRBD2 is a possible D gene (7 bases). CDR3 length: 14 residues. The germline V gene has CDR1 SGHVS and CDR2 FQNEAQ. Trimming cost V 7 bases and J 7 bases, with 16 bases left between them. This CDR3 is CASNPQGGGGELFF. CDR3 DNA: TGTGCCAGCAACCCACAGGGAGGGGGCGGGGAGCTGTTTTTT.

This clone occurred a few times. V is TRBV2 and J is TRBJ1-6; TRBD1 is a possible D gene (5 bases). The CDR3 runs 14 residues. Germline CDR1 SNHLY, CDR2 FYNNEI. V was clipped by 8 bases and J by 0 bases, with 8 bases between them. CDR3 sequence: CASGGGSYNSPLHF. The CDR3 bases are TGTGCCAGCGGGGGAGGCTCCTATAATTCACCCCTCCACTTT.

The chain recombines TRBV27 with TRBJ1-6, with no clear D. CDR3 size: 14 residues. Between the trimmed V and J ends, which lost 7 bases and 2 bases, there was a span of 9 bases. CDR1 MNHEY and CDR2 SMNVEV come from the germline V gene (reference sequence). This CDR3 reads CASMDSPYNSPLHF. CDR3 bases: TGTGCCAGCATGGACTCACCCTATAATTCACCCCTCCACTTT.

This clone has more than one count but fewer than ten. The chain employs TRBV2 and TRBJ1-6, with D perhaps matching TRBD1 (6 bases). The CDR3 contains 12 residues. Germline CDR1 SNHLY, CDR2 FYNNEI. V was trimmed by 7 bases and J by 9 bases, leaving 10 bases between them. The CDR3 sequence is CASKWTASPLHF. The CDR3, as DNA: TGTGCCAGCAAGTGGACAGCTTCACCCCTCCACTTT.

V is TRBV11-3 and J is TRBJ2-5; the D is unclear. This CDR3 is 14 amino acids long. CDR1 SGHNT and CDR2 YENEEA come from the germline V gene. Between the trimmed V and J ends, which lost 0 bases and 5 bases, there was a span of 10 bases. The DNA of the CDR3 is TGTGCCAGCAGCTTAGATGGTGGTTGGGAGACCCAGTACTTC. It specifies CASSLDGGWETQYF.